This TCR beta chain stems from a study of control samples from healthy donors and cancer patients. Sequenced by immunoSEQ multiplex PCR; TCRdb stores in-frame clones only, minus some. The data contain roughly 24,000 clones, 75% to 85% of them singletons. CDR1 and CDR2 (germline): SGDLS, YYNGEE. CDR3 length: 15 residues. J was trimmed by 8 bases and V by 3 bases; bases with no gene match: 9. A single count supports this clone. The source is a man aged 60 to 69 with head and neck cancer. The chain has TRBV9 and TRBJ2-1, with TRBD1 matching 9 bases. The sequencing sample was made of PBMCs. CDR3 nucleotides: TGTGCCAGCAGCGCCCGTGACAGGGGGGGCGATGAGCAGTTCTTC. Translated, it gives CASSARDRGGDEQFF.